This T cell receptor (beta chain) was sequenced during a study of shared clonotypes between healthy human individuals. General study points: Clonotypes which were not shared had lower generation probabilities than clonotypes that all four donors shared. Despite large depth, rarefaction showed incomplete sorted-subset sequencing. Among several donors, approximately 5% of naive CD4 clonotypes were found in common.

Per germline, CDR1 SQVTM and CDR2 ANQGSEA. With V trimmed by 3 bases and J by 6 bases, 10 bases remained unmatched. This CDR3 comprises 15 residues. This clone was counted once. The antigen remains undetermined. Every immunoSEQ plate was one replicate of a subset's evenly spread DNA. Here immunoSEQ multiplex PCR was the method, and the copy in TCRdb shows in-frame clones only, minus some. The table shows approximately 2.1 million clones, with 85% to 95% occurring only once. This receptor was obtained from a man aged 18 to 30 in good health. Some clones in this sample may be carry-over from other donors' samples. This chain joins TRBV29-1 and TRBJ2-3, with 9 bases identical to TRBD2. Sequences were obtained from naive CD4+ T cells from PBMCs. Specified subset: CD45RA+ positively selected. As DNA, the CDR3 is TGCAGCGTTGAGGGGGGGTCTAGCGGGACGGATACGCAGTATTTT. Its protein product is CSVEGGSSGTDTQYF.